This T cell receptor (beta chain) was profiled in a study of T-cell reconstitution after alpha-beta-depleted transplantation in children (dated by TCRdb to the mid-2010s). In the study overall: Using TCR repertoire profiling, the study followed T-cell immune reconstitution in a quantitative way in children after TCRalphabeta/CD19-depleted allogeneic hematopoietic cell transplantation.

To prepare the library, PCR was applied. Instrument on record: Illumina HiSeq 2500. TCR libraries were prepared with molecular barcoding, using unique molecular identifiers to normalize TCRbeta repertoire quantification. TCRdb reanalyzed the raw reads on its own, using fastp at Q25 for trimming and MiXCR for clone calling, and kept in-frame beta chains. Each CDR3 protein appears once, grouped with its most common genes and DNA. The sample records about 340,000 distinct CDR3 sequences, approximately 10% of which are singletons. The ten largest clones capture around 2.3% of the sample. This clonotype was recorded a few times. Its cognate antigen has yet to be identified. No much larger clone exists at a distance of one base, and base qualities are not known. The germline V gene gives CDR1 as LGHNA and CDR2 as YSLEER. Trimming takes 0 bases from V and 4 bases from J, and the germline ends sit 10 bases apart. CDR3 length: 15 amino acids, cysteine to phenylalanine. Just the 45-base CDR3 DNA is kept, in frame starting at base 1.

This sample comprised PBMCs from the stem cell graft donor, obtained from the stem cell graft. The chain couples TRBV4-3 to TRBJ2-1; a tentative D match to TRBD2 spans 6 bases. This sequence was found in a human donor who donated a stem cell graft to a child with acute lymphoblastic leukemia. The bases read TGCGCCAGCAGCCAAGATAAAGGAGGGTACAATGAGCAGTTCTTC. It encodes CASSQDKGGYNEQFF.